This TCR beta chain originates from a study of shared clonotypes between healthy human individuals (dated by TCRdb to the early 2020s). About the full investigation: The cohort included three men and a couple of women between 18 and 49 years of age. Per donor, three plates each were used for CD4 naive and CD4 memory, two for CD8 naive, and one for CD8 memory. Blood TCR repertoires of a handful of healthy adults were deeply sequenced to estimate repertoire size and the extent of clonotype sharing between individuals. To increase sequencing depth and limit assay-specific biases, TCR repertoire library preparation and sequencing were carried out by different laboratories using diverse techniques. Leukapheresis yielded between about 0.94 and 9 billion PBMCs per donor. What the authors observed across the whole study: The small number of donors limited the genetic and exposure-history diversity represented. Across a few donors, approximately 4.9% of naive CD4, approximately 3.6% of naive CD8, about 2.3% of memory CD4, and approximately 0.4% of memory CD8 clonotypes were shared. Naive subsets generally had larger estimated clonotype richness than memory subsets did. Incomplete sequencing was indicated by rarefaction of sorted-subset datasets, despite the large sequencing depth. Pairwise subsampling indicated that sequencing depth was expected to affect the degree of clonotype sharing among donors. Sampling was restricted to blood, and TCR repertoires in tissue are likely to differ from TCR repertoires in blood. Compared with non-shared clonotypes, clonotypes shared by all four sorted-subset donors had higher generation probabilities.

Regarding this clone: Its binding antigen is unknown. No base quality information exists; no much larger clone differs at one position. Other DNA sequences in this specimen translate into the identical CDR3.

Trimming removed 1 base from V and 0 bases from J, leaving 6 bases between the germline ends. CDR1 and CDR2, per the germline V gene, are SGHAT and FQNNGV. The CDR3 spans 14 residues, from the cysteine through the phenylalanine. Only the CDR3 DNA stays, 42 bases, in frame from base 1. CD8 naive samples consisted of CD45RO-negative cells that were positively selected for CCR7, yielding a CD45RA+CCR7+ population without TemRA cells. Healthy HIV-negative adults with no recently reported acute infections or vaccinations were included as donors. All donors were Caucasian adults living in Nashville, Tennessee, USA. Blood was collected by leukapheresis, and PBMCs were isolated by Ficoll-Histopaque density gradient centrifugation and then cryopreserved in liquid nitrogen vapor phase. Analytical flow cytometry was used to check the purity and quantity of every magnetically sorted T cell population. Genomic DNA was isolated from every sorted fraction and measured by UV absorbance on a Nanodrop 2000c.

Using the deep immunoSEQ assay, TCR CDR3 regions were amplified from genomic DNA by multiplex PCR. Extracted genomic DNA from each cell subset was distributed evenly across all wells of several immunoSEQ 96-well plates, and each plate was treated as a replicate. For sorted subsets, 150 to 200 ng genomic DNA, equal to some 28,000 T cell genomes, was loaded into each replicate PCR. Purified libraries were quantified with a Qubit 3.0 fluorometer, sized on a Bioanalyzer 2100, and re-quantified with the KAPA Library Quantification kit. Every immunoSEQ 96-well plate was sequenced on a separate single-read 150-cycle Illumina NextSeq 550 flow cell. As for how the authors treated the data: The immunoSEQ output contained only junctional sequences without quality scores, so filtering could not match that applied to full-length reads. To assign V/J genes and CDR3, sequences were annotated using PyIR, a Python wrapper for IgBLAST v1.9, with IMGT germline references. Reads were filtered out if the reads had weak V/J assignments (E-value above 1e-6), no CDR3, stop codons, out-of-frame junctions, or ambiguous translated residues. V3J clonotypes were defined by identical inferred V gene, J gene, and CDR3 amino acid sequence. Percentage overlap between repertoires was computed as shared unique clonotypes divided by the size of the smaller repertoire. Three approaches were used to assess repertoire richness: RTK rarefaction, the Chao1 estimator, and Recon v2.1 estimates of unobserved clonotypes. Generation probabilities for all TCRbeta clonotypes obtained by the gDNA method from a handful of donors were computed using OLGA. TCRdb re-hosts the immuneACCESS table, in-frame sequences only. Its copies lack some clones; in the studies checked, an unresolved V gene accounts for under half of them, and the cause for the rest is not known. V, J and clone size derive from that table, while D and trimming were established from the DNA sequence. The sample records millions of clones, approximately 94% of which are singletons. Of the sample, about 1.5% falls within the top ten clones.

This clonotype originated in a man aged 18 to 30 in good health. Some clones in this sample may be carry-over from other donors' samples. The sequencing sample was made of naive CD8+ T cells from PBMCs. The cell subset or site label, as the study defines it: CD45RA+CCR7+. The sequence links TRBV11-2 to TRBJ1-2, with no confidently assigned D gene. The nucleotide sequence is TGTGCCAGCAGCTTAGGGGGAACTAACTATGGCTACACCTTC. This translates into CASSLGGTNYGYTF.